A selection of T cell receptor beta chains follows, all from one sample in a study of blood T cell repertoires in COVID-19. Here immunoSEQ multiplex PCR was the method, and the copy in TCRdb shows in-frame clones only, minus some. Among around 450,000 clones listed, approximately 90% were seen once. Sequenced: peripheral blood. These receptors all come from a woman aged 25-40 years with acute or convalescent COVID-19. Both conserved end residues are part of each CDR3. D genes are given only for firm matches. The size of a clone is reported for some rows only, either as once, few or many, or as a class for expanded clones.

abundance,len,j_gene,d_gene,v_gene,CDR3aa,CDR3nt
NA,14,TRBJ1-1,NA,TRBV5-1,CASSPGGGNTEAFF,TGCGCCAGCAGCCCCGGGGGGGGGAACACTGAAGCTTTCTTT
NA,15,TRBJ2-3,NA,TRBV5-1,CASSLAITNTDTQYF,TGCGCCAGCAGCTTGGCCATTACTAACACAGATACGCAGTATTTT
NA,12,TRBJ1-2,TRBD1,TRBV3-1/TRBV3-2,CATDDRGGGYTF,TGTGCCACCGACGACAGGGGTGGTGGCTACACCTTC
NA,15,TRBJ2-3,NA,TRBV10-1,CASSELAGATDTQYF,TGCGCCAGCAGTGAATTGGCGGGGGCTACAGATACGCAGTATTTT
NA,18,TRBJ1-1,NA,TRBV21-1,CASSKQQQDRGGNTEAFF,TGTGCCAGCAGCAAACAGCAACAGGACAGGGGTGGGAACACTGAAGCTTTCTTT
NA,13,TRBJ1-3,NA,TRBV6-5,CASAPPQGNTIYF,TGTGCCAGCGCCCCACCTCAGGGAAACACCATATATTTT
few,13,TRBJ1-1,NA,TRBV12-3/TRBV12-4,CASSLLLGTEAFF,TGTGCCAGCAGTCTATTGCTCGGCACTGAAGCTTTCTTT
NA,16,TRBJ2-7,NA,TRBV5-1,CASSSKPGQLTYEQYF,TGCGCCAGCAGTTCCAAGCCGGGACAATTGACCTACGAGCAGTACTTC
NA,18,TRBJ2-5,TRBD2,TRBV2,CASSDGVLAGGRRETQYF,TGTGCCAGCAGTGACGGCGTCCTAGCGGGGGGGCGGAGAGAGACCCAGTACTTC
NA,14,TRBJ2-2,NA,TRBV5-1,CASRLRGNTGELFF,TGCGCCAGCCGACTTAGGGGGAACACCGGGGAGCTGTTTTTT
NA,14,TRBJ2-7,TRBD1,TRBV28,CASSGTGGVYEQYF,TGTGCCAGCAGTGGGACAGGGGGAGTCTACGAGCAGTACTTC
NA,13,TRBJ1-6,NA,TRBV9,CASSVSHNSPLHF,TGTGCCAGCAGCGTCAGTCATAATTCACCCCTCCACTTT